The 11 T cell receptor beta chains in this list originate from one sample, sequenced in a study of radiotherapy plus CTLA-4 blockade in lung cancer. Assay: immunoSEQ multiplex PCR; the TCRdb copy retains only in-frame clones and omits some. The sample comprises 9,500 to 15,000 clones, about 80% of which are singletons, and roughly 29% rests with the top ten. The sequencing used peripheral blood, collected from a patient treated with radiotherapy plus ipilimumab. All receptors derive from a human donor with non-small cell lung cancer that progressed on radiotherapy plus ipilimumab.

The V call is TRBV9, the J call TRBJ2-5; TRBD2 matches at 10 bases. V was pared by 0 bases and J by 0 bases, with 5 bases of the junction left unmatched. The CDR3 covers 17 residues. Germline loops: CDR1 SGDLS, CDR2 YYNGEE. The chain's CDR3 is CASSVGMSGGDQETQYF. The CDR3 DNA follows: TGTGCCAGCAGCGTAGGCATGAGCGGGGGGGACCAAGAGACCCAGTACTTC.

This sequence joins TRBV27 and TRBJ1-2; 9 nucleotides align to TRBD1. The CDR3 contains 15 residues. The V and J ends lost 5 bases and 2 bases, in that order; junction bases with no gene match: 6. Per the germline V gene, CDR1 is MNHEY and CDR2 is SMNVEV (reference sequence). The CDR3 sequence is CASSTRQGENYGYTF. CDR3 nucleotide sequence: TGTGCCAGCAGTACCCGACAGGGGGAAAACTATGGCTACACCTTC.

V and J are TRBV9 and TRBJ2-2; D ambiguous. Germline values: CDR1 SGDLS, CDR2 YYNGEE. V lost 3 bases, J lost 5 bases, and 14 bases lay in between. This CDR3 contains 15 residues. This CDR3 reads CASSESDLGTGELFF. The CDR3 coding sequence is TGTGCCAGCAGCGAGAGCGACTTGGGGACCGGGGAGCTGTTTTTT.

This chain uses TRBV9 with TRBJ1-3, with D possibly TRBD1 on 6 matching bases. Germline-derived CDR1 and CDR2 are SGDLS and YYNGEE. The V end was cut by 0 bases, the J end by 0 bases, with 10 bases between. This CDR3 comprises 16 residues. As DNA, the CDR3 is TGTGCCAGCAGCGTAGCCGGGGGGGCCTCTGGAAACACCATATATTTT. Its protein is CASSVAGGASGNTIYF.

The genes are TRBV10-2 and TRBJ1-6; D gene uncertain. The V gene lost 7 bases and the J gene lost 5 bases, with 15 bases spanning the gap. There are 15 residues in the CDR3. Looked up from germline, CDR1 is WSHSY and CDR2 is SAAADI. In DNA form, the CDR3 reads TGCGCCAGCACGGAACAGAGCCAGGATAATTCACCCCTCCACTTT. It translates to CASTEQSQDNSPLHF.

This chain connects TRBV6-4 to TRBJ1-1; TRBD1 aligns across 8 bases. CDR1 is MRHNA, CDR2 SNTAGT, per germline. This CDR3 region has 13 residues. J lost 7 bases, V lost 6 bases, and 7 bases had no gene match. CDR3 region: CASSNLGTGEAFF. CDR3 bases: TGTGCCAGCAGCAATCTGGGGACAGGTGAAGCTTTCTTT.

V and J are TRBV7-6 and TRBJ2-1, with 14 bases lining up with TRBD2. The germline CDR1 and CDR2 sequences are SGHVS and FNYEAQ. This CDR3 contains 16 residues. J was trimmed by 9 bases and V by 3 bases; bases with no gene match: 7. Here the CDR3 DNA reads TGTGCCAGCAGCTTCCAGACTAGCGGGGGGGGTGTTGAGCAGTTCTTC. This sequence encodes CASSFQTSGGGVEQFF.

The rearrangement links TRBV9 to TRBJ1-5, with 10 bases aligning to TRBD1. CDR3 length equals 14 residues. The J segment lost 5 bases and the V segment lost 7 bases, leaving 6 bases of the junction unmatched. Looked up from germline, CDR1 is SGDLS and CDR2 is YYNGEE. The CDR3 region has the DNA TGTGCCAGCGGCCCGGGACAGGGGCATCAGCCCCAGCATTTT. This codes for CASGPGQGHQPQHF.

The CDR3 sequence: CASSIVPGTIYF. The DNA of the CDR3 is TGTGCCAGTAGCATTGTCCCGGGCACCATATATTTT. The J gene is TRBJ1-3, the V gene TRBV19; D is undetermined. CDR1 is LNHDA, CDR2 SQIVND, per germline (reference sequence). V dropped 6 bases and J dropped 9 bases, with 12 bases sitting between them. The CDR3 runs to 12 residues.

The CDR3 DNA is TGTGCCAGCAGCCCCCCCGGACGGGTGAACACTGAAGCTTTCTTT. This translates into CASSPPGRVNTEAFF. This chain uses TRBV5-4 with TRBJ1-1, with unresolved D. Germline CDR1 reads SGHNT; CDR2 reads YYREEE (reference sequence). V dropped 4 bases and J dropped 0 bases, with 13 bases sitting between them. The CDR3 loop spans 15 amino acids.

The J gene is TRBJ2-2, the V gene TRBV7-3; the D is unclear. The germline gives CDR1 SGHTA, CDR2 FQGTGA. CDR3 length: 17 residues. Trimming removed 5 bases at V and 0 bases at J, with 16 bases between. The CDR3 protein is CASSPGGWVTNTGELFF. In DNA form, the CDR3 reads TGTGCCAGCAGCCCAGGCGGTTGGGTGACGAACACCGGGGAGCTGTTTTTT. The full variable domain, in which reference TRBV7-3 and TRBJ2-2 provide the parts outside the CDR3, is GAGVSQTPSNKVTEKGKYVELRCDPISGHTALYWYRQSLGQGPEFLIYFQGTGAADDSGLPNDRFFAVRPEGSVSTLKIQRTERGDSAVYLCASSPGGWVTNTGELFFGEGSRLTVL.